The next 19 T cell receptor beta chains were all read from a single sample in a study of shared clonotypes between healthy human individuals. CD45RO-negative CD8 cells positively selected for CCR7 made up the naive population, which excluded terminally differentiated effector memory CD45RA+ cells. The data were produced by immunoSEQ multiplex PCR, yet TCRdb's version contains in-frame clones alone and is incomplete. The sample carries 2 million to 2.5 million clones, approximately 94% recorded once. The material sequenced was naive CD8+ T cells sorted from blood. These receptor sequences come from a man between 18 and 29 years old in good health.

This chain links TRBV6-5 with TRBJ1-1; no clear D gene. The CDR3 spans 14 residues. Germline V gene lookup returns CDR1 MNHEY and CDR2 SVGAGI. Trimming pared 4 bases from V and 1 base from J, leaving 10 bases between. The CDR3 DNA reads TGTGCCAGCAGTTCTAATATCGGGAACACTGAAGCTTTCTTT. Amino acid sequence: CASSSNIGNTEAFF.

The J gene is TRBJ1-1, the V gene TRBV7-3, with no clear D. Germline loops: CDR1 SGHTA, CDR2 FQGTGA. The CDR3 is 13 residues long. V lost 5 bases and J 6 bases, leaving 13 bases between the germline ends. The CDR3 nucleotides are TGTGCCAGCAGCCGCCTCGGAGGGTCTGAAGCTTTCTTT. Its translation is CASSRLGGSEAFF.

This clone was found once. Other DNA sequences in this specimen translate into the identical CDR3. The chain couples TRBV5-1 to TRBJ2-7; D is unclear. Germline CDR1 reads SGHRS; CDR2 reads YFSETQ. This CDR3 has 11 amino acids. V was cut by 4 bases and J by 3 bases, with 5 bases left in between. The CDR3 sequence: CASSLDYEQYF. CDR3 bases: TGCGCCAGCAGCCTGGACTACGAGCAGTACTTC.

The chain links TRBV5-4 to TRBJ1-1; D unresolved. V was pared by 4 bases and J by 7 bases, with 11 bases between. The germline V gene encodes CDR1 SGHNT and CDR2 YYREEE (reference sequence). The CDR3 totals 12 residues. CDR3 in amino acids: CASSPDLDEAFF. The CDR3 DNA reads TGTGCCAGCAGCCCGGACCTAGATGAAGCTTTCTTT. The whole variable domain, filled in from reference TRBV5-4 and TRBJ1-1, reads ETGVTQSPTHLIKTRGQQVTLRCSSQSGHNTVSWYQQALGQGPQFIFQYYREEENGRGNFPPRFSGLQFPNYSSELNVNALELDDSALYLCASSPDLDEAFFGQGTRLTVV.

The chain combines TRBV19 with TRBJ1-4; TRBD1 matches 10 bases. CDR3 length: 13 amino acids. The germline CDR1 and CDR2 sequences are LNHDA and SQIVND (reference sequence). V trimming: 10 bases; J trimming: 5 bases; junction bases outside the gene matches: 4. The CDR3 nucleotides read TGTGCCACTCGGGACAGGGGAAATGAAAAACTGTTTTTT. Translation gives CATRDRGNEKLFF.

About this clone itself: The junction differs from germline at one of its ends, possibly a read error. The chain joins TRBV4-1 to TRBJ1-6, with a weak D call TRBD1 (6 bases). CDR3 length: 14 residues. Germline V gene data show CDR1 as MGHRA and CDR2 as YSYEKL. CDR3 amino acids: CASSERDTNSPPHF. The CDR3 DNA reads TGCGCCAGCAGCGAACGGGACACCAATTCACCCCCCCACTTT.

The V gene is TRBV25-1, the J gene TRBJ2-7; D remains ambiguous. The germline V gene has CDR1 MGHDK and CDR2 SYGVNS. This CDR3 spans 15 amino acids. The V gene lost 7 bases and the J gene lost 9 bases, with 25 bases spanning the gap. CDR3 sequence: CASKAFDRATVGQYF. CDR3 nucleotide sequence: TGTGCCAGCAAAGCCTTCGACCGTGCGACCGTCGGGCAGTACTTC.

The rearrangement joins TRBV7-9 to TRBJ1-4, with 9 bases that match TRBD1. V gave up 5 bases and J gave up 7 bases; unmatched junction bases: 8. The CDR3 length is 15 residues. Looked up from germline, CDR1 is SEHNR and CDR2 is FQNEAQ (reference sequence). CDR3 protein: CASSGWTGDSEKLFF. The DNA for the CDR3 is TGTGCCAGCAGCGGATGGACAGGGGATAGTGAAAAACTGTTTTTT.

This chain links TRBV6-1 with TRBJ1-1; 9 bases are shared with TRBD1. CDR3 length: 14 residues. Germline V gene lookup returns CDR1 MNHNS and CDR2 SASEGT. With 10 bases clipped from V and 5 bases from J, the junction kept 11 bases outside the gene matches. CDR3 in amino acids: CATLEQGAWTEAFF. CDR3 DNA: TGTGCCACCCTGGAACAGGGGGCATGGACTGAAGCTTTCTTT.

The rearrangement uses TRBV4-1 and TRBJ1-6; no clear D. There are 16 residues in the CDR3. Deletions cut 0 bases from V and 7 bases from J, with 13 bases between. Germline CDR1 and CDR2: MGHRA and YSYEKL. Written as DNA, the CDR3 is TGCGCCAGCAGCCAAGAATATTTAGACGGAAATTCACCCCTCCACTTT. Its protein product is CASSQEYLDGNSPLHF.

This clone was detected once. This chain joins TRBV11-2 and TRBJ2-7; 9 nucleotides match TRBD1. J lost 0 bases, V lost 6 bases, and 6 bases had no gene match. Germline CDR1 and CDR2: SGHAT and FQNNGV. The CDR3 has 15 residues. Here the CDR3 DNA reads TGTGCCAGCAGACTTGAGACAGGGGGCTCCTACGAGCAGTACTTC. Translating it yields CASRLETGGSYEQYF.

The chain has TRBV2 and TRBJ1-5, with a weak D call TRBD1 (5 bases). Trimming took off 1 base at V and 3 bases at J, with 7 bases between the two ends. The CDR3 sequence is 14 residues long. CDR1 SNHLY and CDR2 FYNNEI come from the germline V gene. The CDR3 DNA follows: TGTGCCAGCAGTGAAGGAGGGGACAATCAGCCCCAGCATTTT. Translated: CASSEGGDNQPQHF.

This chain connects TRBV28 to TRBJ1-2; 7 positions match TRBD1. Germline values: CDR1 MDHEN, CDR2 SYDVKM. V lost 3 bases, J lost 11 bases, and 12 bases stayed unmatched. The length of the CDR3 is 14 residues. DNA for the CDR3: TGTGCCAGCAGTTTTAGGCCGACAGGGCCTGAATACACCTTC. As protein: CASSFRPTGPEYTF.

The chain links TRBV30 to TRBJ1-2, with D unresolved. Germline V gives CDR1 GTSNPN, CDR2 SVGIG (reference sequence). V was shortened by 0 bases and J by 3 bases, with 11 bases between the two germline ends. The CDR3 is 14 amino acids. The CDR3: CAWSVPGIHYGYTF. In DNA, the CDR3 is TGTGCCTGGAGTGTACCTGGGATTCACTATGGCTACACCTTC.

This clone occurred once. A read error may account for a junction end that differs from germline. V is TRBV4-1 and J is TRBJ2-3, with 7 positions matching TRBD2. CDR1 MGHRA and CDR2 YSYEKL come from the germline V gene. The CDR3 covers 17 residues. The CDR3 spells CASSQGWGGGSTDTQYF. CDR3 DNA sequence: TGCGCCAGCAGTCAAGGGTGGGGGGGAGGTAGCACAGATACGCAGTATTTT.

This chain links TRBV2 with TRBJ2-7; D gene unclear. V was shortened by 3 bases and J by 5 bases, with 11 bases between the two germline ends. CDR3 length: 13 amino acids. Germline CDR1 SNHLY, CDR2 FYNNEI. The CDR3 loop reads CASSELVGHEQYF. CDR3 nucleotides: TGTGCCAGCAGTGAGCTAGTCGGCCACGAGCAGTACTTC.

Comment on this clone: A read error may account for a junction end that differs from germline. This sample includes further DNA sequences coding for the same CDR3. This chain connects TRBV7-7 to TRBJ2-3; 8 nucleotides match TRBD1. Per the germline V gene, CDR1 is SSHAT and CDR2 is FNYEAQ (reference sequence). The CDR3 runs 14 residues. CDR3: CASSLGQGTDTQYF. The CDR3, as DNA: TGTGCTAGCAGCTTGGGACAGGGCACAGATACGCAGTATTTT.

This chain uses TRBV14 with TRBJ2-1; D is possibly TRBD1 (5 bases). V dropped 3 bases and J dropped 1 base, with 13 bases sitting between them. The CDR3 runs 16 residues. CDR1 SGHDN and CDR2 FVKESK come from the germline V gene. CDR3 DNA sequence: TGTGCCAGCAGCCAGCTCAGGGCTGAATCCTACAATGAGCAGTTCTTC. It encodes CASSQLRAESYNEQFF.

The rearrangement joins TRBV7-9 to TRBJ2-1; 9 bases fit TRBD2. CDR3 length: 18 residues. The V gene end was trimmed by 0 bases and the J gene end by 8 bases; junction bases not matched to a gene: 14. Germline CDR1 SEHNR, CDR2 FQNEAQ (reference sequence). CDR3 sequence: CASSLASGDSSGADEQFF. As DNA, the CDR3 is TGTGCCAGCAGCTTAGCCTCCGGGGACTCTAGCGGGGCAGATGAGCAGTTCTTC.